What follows is one T cell receptor beta chain and its context. Its antigen is currently unknown. The method was immunoSEQ multiplex PCR; TCRdb's version includes in-frame clones alone and lacks a portion of them. The data contain more than 60,000 clones, about 85% of them singletons. This specimen comes from a study of T cell responses to AZD1222 COVID-19 vaccine. Study-level points and caveats: Repertoire collection took place solely once the T cell response had peaked. Targets within unmutated variant regions were reportedly found for nearly half of spike-specific TCRs.

Germline V CDR1 and CDR2: SGDLS, YYNGEE. The CDR3 loop spans 15 amino acids. V lost 4 bases and J lost 3, with 17 bases in between. The sequence came from an adult in good health. The specimen was peripheral blood, collected on day 0 of AZD1222 vaccination. The V gene is TRBV9, the J gene TRBJ2-7, with a tentative D call TRBD2 (6 bases). In DNA, the CDR3 is TGTGCCAGCAGCCCCGCGGGGTCGTTTAGCTACGAGCAGTACTTC. Translating it yields CASSPAGSFSYEQYF.